This TCR beta chain was recorded in a study of kidney transplant recipient with SARS-CoV-2 infection. The CDR3 length is 14 residues. TCRdb used MiXCR to reprocess the reads, holding one entry per CDR3 protein. Counted here are roughly 250,000 distinct CDR3 sequences, around 28% occurring once; the ten biggest clones make up about 7%. Notes on this clonotype: A much larger clone lies a single base off, so this may be a read error.

This chain joins TRBV3-2 and TRBJ2-1; the DNA was not used to check the table's D call, TRBD2. TRBV3-2 is listed as a pseudogene. The origin of this receptor is a male patient between 25 and 40 years old who had COVID-19 and was a kidney transplant recipient. The graft donor may account for some of the T cells. Here the sequenced sample was a blood sample, taken at baseline and on day 111 from a kidney transplant recipient. The DNA for the CDR3 is TGTGGCAGCAGCCAGGGGCGGGAGTGGGATGAGCAGTTCTTC. It encodes CGSSQGREWDEQFF.